This T cell receptor beta chain stems from a study of blood T cell repertoires in COVID-19. Germline V lookup: CDR1 MNHEY, CDR2 SVGEGT. The CDR3 spans 15 residues. V lost 2 bases and J lost 0, with 10 bases in between. Clones were sequenced by immunoSEQ multiplex PCR, and TCRdb holds only the in-frame ones, with some missing. Of 140,000 or so clones in the sample, roughly 84% were seen once. The TCR was taken from a man aged 55 to 70 with active or convalescent COVID-19. The sequencing sample was made of peripheral blood. V gene TRBV6-2 or TRBV6-3 combines with J gene TRBJ1-1; D remains ambiguous. CDR3 region: CASSYPEDMNTEAFF. CDR3 nucleotide sequence: TGTGCCAGCAGTTACCCGGAAGACATGAACACTGAAGCTTTCTTT.